These 28 T cell receptor beta chains came from one sample sequenced in a study of T cell repertoires in cytomegalovirus infection. TCRdb reanalysed the reads using MiXCR and keeps one entry per CDR3 protein. The sample consists of about 310,000 distinct CDR3 sequences, about 8.8% of them appearing once. Sequenced: PBMCs. Receptors were obtained from a human donor in good health (CMV status not recorded). Some clones in this sample may be carry-over from other donors' samples.

The V and J genes are TRBV10-3 and TRBJ2-1; 11 bases are shared with TRBD2. This CDR3 is 17 amino acids long. The V and J ends lost 6 bases and 4 bases, in that order; junction bases with no gene match: 11. CDR1 is ENHRY, CDR2 SYGVKD, per germline. The CDR3: CAISYLPTSGDYNEQFF. The CDR3 DNA sequence: TGTGCCATCAGCTACCTCCCGACTAGCGGGGATTACAATGAGCAGTTCTTC.

This clonotype has ten or more counts. The chain employs TRBV19 and TRBJ1-2; D remains unclear. This CDR3 has 14 residues. With 4 bases removed from V and 5 bases from J, the gap between germline ends came to 14 bases. Per the germline V gene, CDR1 is LNHDA and CDR2 is SQIVND (reference sequence). The CDR3 bases are TGTGCCAGTAGTACTCACGCCTGGGATTATGGCTACACCTTC. As protein: CASSTHAWDYGYTF.

The sample holds many counts of this clonotype. The rearrangement uses TRBV27 and TRBJ1-4; D gene uncertain. The CDR3 consists of 16 residues. Germline CDR1 is MNHEY and CDR2 is SMNVEV (reference sequence). Trimming removed 3 bases at V and 0 bases at J, with 11 bases between. The DNA of the CDR3 is TGTGCCAGCAGTTTCAGCGGACTTGCAACTAATGAAAAACTGTTTTTT. Protein sequence: CASSFSGLATNEKLFF.

This clonotype was detected ten times or more. The CDR3 coding sequence is TGTGCCAGCAGCCCTAGGGTCCGCAATGAGCAGTTCTTC. It codes for CASSPRVRNEQFF. The chain has TRBV7-2 and TRBJ2-1; no firm D call. CDR1 and CDR2 (germline): SGHTA, FQGNSA. The CDR3 is 13 residues long. The V and J ends lost 5 bases and 6 bases respectively, with 11 bases between them.

This clonotype was picked up many times. The chain carries TRBV7-3 and TRBJ2-1; D uncertain. V gave up 4 bases and J gave up 5 bases, with 12 bases separating them. Germline CDR1 is SGHTA and CDR2 is FQGTGA. There are 14 residues in the CDR3. CDR3 nucleotide sequence: TGTGCCAGCAGCTCACCGGGCAGTCACAATGAGCAGTTCTTC. Its protein product is CASSSPGSHNEQFF.

This clonotype was seen many times. The CDR3 DNA is TGTGCCAGCAGCCCGGGAAAGAACACTGAAGCTTTCTTT. The encoded protein is CASSPGKNTEAFF. V is TRBV6-2 or TRBV6-3 and J is TRBJ1-1; D not resolved. There are 13 residues in the CDR3. Trimming removed 6 bases from V and 1 base from J, with 9 bases in between. CDR1 is MNHEY, CDR2 SVGEGT, per germline.

This clonotype was observed many times. This rearrangement joins TRBV5-6 to TRBJ2-1; D is unclear. The germline V gene encodes CDR1 SGHDT and CDR2 YYEEEE. The germline V and J ends were trimmed by 6 bases and 5 bases, with 21 bases remaining between them. This CDR3 contains 16 residues. In nucleotides, the CDR3 is TGTGCCAGCACCCCTTTCGCCCGATCAGGAAACAATGAGCAGTTCTTC. Translation gives CASTPFARSGNNEQFF. Combining the CDR3 with reference TRBV5-6 and TRBJ2-1 gives the whole variable domain DAGVTQSPTHLIKTRGQQVTLRCSPKSGHDTVSWYQQALGQGPQFIFQYYEEEERQRGNFPDRFSGHQFPNYSSELNVNALLLGDSALYLCASTPFARSGNNEQFFGPGTRLTVL.

This clonotype was detected many times. The chain links TRBV7-2 to TRBJ2-3; D ambiguous. V shed 5 bases and J shed 4 bases, with 10 bases lying between them. CDR3 length equals 13 residues. Germline CDR1 is SGHTA and CDR2 is FQGNSA. CDR3 region: CASSPPPADTQYF. DNA of the CDR3: TGTGCCAGCAGCCCCCCGCCGGCAGATACGCAGTATTTT. The full variable domain, in which reference TRBV7-2 and TRBJ2-3 provide the parts outside the CDR3, is GAGVSQSPSNKVTEKGKDVELRCDPISGHTALYWYRQSLGQGLEFLIYFQGNSAPDKSGLPSDRFSAERTGGSVSTLTIQRTQQEDSAVYLCASSPPPADTQYFGPGTRLTVL.

This clonotype was detected ten times or more. The rearrangement links TRBV28 to TRBJ1-1; D call uncertain. The CDR3 sequence is 13 residues long. From germline, CDR1 is MDHEN and CDR2 SYDVKM. Trimming removed 2 bases from V and 10 bases from J, with 14 bases in between. The CDR3 nucleotides read TGTGCCAGCAGTTTACCGGACTCCCTAGGAGCTTTCTTT. Amino acids: CASSLPDSLGAFF.

This clonotype has ten or more counts. The chain is built from TRBV7-2 and TRBJ2-3; D is perhaps TRBD1 or TRBD2 (6 bases each). The CDR3 length is 19 residues. Trimming shortened V by 2 bases and J by 5 bases, and 26 bases separated the two germline ends. Germline V gives CDR1 SGHTA, CDR2 FQGNSA. The CDR3: CASSLFTGAIRGVGDTQYF. The DNA for the CDR3 is TGTGCCAGCAGCTTATTTACGGGGGCTATCCGCGGGGTTGGAGATACGCAGTATTTT.

Many counts were recorded for this clonotype. This chain uses TRBV7-8 with TRBJ2-5; 10 bases fit TRBD2. The germline V gene has CDR1 SGHVS and CDR2 FQNEAQ. V was pared by 3 bases and J by 1 base, with 5 bases of the junction left unmatched. CDR3 length equals 16 residues. In nucleotides, the CDR3 is TGTGCCAGCAGCTTGAAATCTAGCGGGGGCCAAGAGACCCAGTACTTC. Amino acid sequence: CASSLKSSGGQETQYF.

This clonotype was detected many times. V usage is TRBV7-9 and J usage is TRBJ1-5, with D possibly being TRBD1 (6 bases). Trimming removed 6 bases from V and 2 bases from J, with 14 bases in between. This CDR3 is 15 amino acids long. Germline CDR1 SEHNR, CDR2 FQNEAQ (reference sequence). The chain's CDR3 is CASSQPGDGNQPQHF. CDR3 DNA sequence: TGTGCCAGCAGTCAGCCAGGGGATGGCAATCAGCCCCAGCATTTT.

The V gene is TRBV12-3 or TRBV12-4, the J gene TRBJ1-1; possible D gene TRBD1, 6 bases. The CDR3 length is 15 residues. V was shortened by 4 bases and J by 2 bases, with 14 bases between the two germline ends. The CDR3 bases are TGTGCCAGCAGTTCCCTTCAACAGGGAAACACTGAAGCTTTCTTT. Translated: CASSSLQQGNTEAFF.

This clonotype was detected many times. The J gene is TRBJ2-5, the V gene TRBV7-2; D gene unclear. Germline CDR1 is SGHTA and CDR2 is FQGNSA. There are 13 residues in the CDR3. V was clipped by 3 bases and J by 2 bases, with 7 bases between them. The chain's CDR3 is CASSLQFQETQYF. DNA of the CDR3: TGTGCCAGCAGCTTGCAGTTTCAAGAGACCCAGTACTTC.

At least ten counts were recorded for this clonotype. The rearrangement uses TRBV5-1 and TRBJ2-2; TRBD1 aligns across 8 bases. The CDR3 has 15 amino acids. Germline values: CDR1 SGHRS, CDR2 YFSETQ. After removal of 0 bases from V and 6 bases from J, the junction contained 4 bases not matched to a gene. This chain's CDR3 is CASSLDRGLAGELFF. CDR3 sequence (DNA): TGCGCCAGCAGCTTGGACAGGGGGTTGGCCGGGGAGCTGTTTTTT.

This clonotype was picked up many times. In nucleotides, the CDR3 is TGTGCCAGCACTACTGGCTCGAATAGCAATCAGCCCCAGCATTTT. This sequence encodes CASTTGSNSNQPQHF. The chain uses TRBV28 and TRBJ1-5; the D is unclear. Germline V gene lookup returns CDR1 MDHEN and CDR2 SYDVKM. The V end was cut by 7 bases, the J end by 0 bases, with 13 bases between. This CDR3 is 15 amino acids long.

The chain combines TRBV2 with TRBJ1-1; 10 bases match TRBD1. V was pared by 6 bases and J by 8 bases, with 6 bases of the junction left unmatched. The CDR3 is 13 amino acids. From germline, CDR1 is SNHLY and CDR2 FYNNEI. CDR3 sequence: CASRGQGSSEAFF. CDR3 nucleotides: TGTGCCAGCAGGGGACAGGGGTCGTCCGAAGCTTTCTTT. Full variable domain (outside the CDR3, taken from reference TRBV2 and TRBJ1-1): EPEVTQTPSHQVTQMGQEVILRCVPISNHLYFYWYRQILGQKVEFLVSFYNNEISEKSEIFDDQFSVERPDGSNFTLKIRSTKLEDSAMYFCASRGQGSSEAFFGQGTRLTVV.

The chain is built from TRBV29-1 and TRBJ1-1, with D perhaps matching TRBD1 (6 bases). CDR1 SQVTM and CDR2 ANQGSEA come from the germline V gene. This CDR3 spans 14 amino acids. Trimming removed 5 bases at V and 3 bases at J, with 16 bases between. DNA of the CDR3: TGCAGCGTTAGAGGTCGGGGGGCCGACACTGAAGCTTTCTTT. Protein sequence: CSVRGRGADTEAFF.

This clonotype was picked up many times. V gene TRBV6-1 combines with J gene TRBJ2-3; possibly TRBD2 for D (6 bases). V lost 3 bases to trimming and J lost 3 bases, with 7 bases between them. The CDR3 has 13 residues. Per germline, CDR1 MNHNS and CDR2 SASEGT. The CDR3 DNA is TGTGCCAGCAGTGACGGGGGTACAGATACGCAGTATTTT. Its protein product is CASSDGGTDTQYF.

This clonotype was counted ten times or more. The V and J genes are TRBV12-3 or TRBV12-4 and TRBJ2-2; no clear D. V gave up 7 bases and J gave up 4 bases, with 16 bases separating them. The CDR3 runs 15 residues. DNA for the CDR3: TGTGCCAGCACTCGGTACCAGCTGGGCACCGGGGAGCTGTTTTTT. It encodes CASTRYQLGTGELFF.

This clonotype was recorded at least ten times. The chain employs TRBV29-1 and TRBJ2-5; D is undetermined. CDR3 length equals 12 residues. The germline CDR1 and CDR2 sequences are SQVTM and ANQGSEA. The germline V and J ends were trimmed by 3 bases and 2 bases, with 7 bases remaining between them. The CDR3, as DNA: TGCAGCGTTGACGCCAGACAAGAGACCCAGTACTTC. It codes for CSVDARQETQYF.

This clonotype was seen a few times. The genes are TRBV7-9 and TRBJ1-1; D is undetermined. The length of the CDR3 is 13 residues. Germline V gives CDR1 SEHNR, CDR2 FQNEAQ (reference sequence). Trimming took 3 bases from V and 4 from J, leaving 9 bases between them. As DNA, the CDR3 is TGTGCCAGCAGCTTCGGGCAGAGCACTGAAGCTTTCTTT. Its protein product is CASSFGQSTEAFF.

This clonotype was picked up many times. V gene TRBV3-1 combines with J gene TRBJ1-1, with D possibly matching TRBD1 (5 bases). The V and J ends lost 5 bases and 3 bases respectively, with 13 bases between them. The CDR3 length is 14 residues. Looked up from germline, CDR1 is LGHDT and CDR2 is YNNKEL (reference sequence). In DNA, the CDR3 is TGTGCCAGCAGCTCGCGGGGGGGTGACACTGAAGCTTTCTTT. Translating gives CASSSRGGDTEAFF.

The chain joins TRBV10-3 to TRBJ2-2; D is unresolved. Per germline, CDR1 ENHRY and CDR2 SYGVKD. Trimming pared 0 bases from V and 5 bases from J, leaving 4 bases between. The CDR3 is 13 residues long. This CDR3 reads CAISESATGELFF. The CDR3 region has the DNA TGTGCCATCAGTGAGTCGGCGACCGGGGAGCTGTTTTTT.

This clonotype was counted ten times or more. The CDR3 region has the DNA TGCAGTGCTAGAGGTTACCTAGCGGGGGGGCCGAGTGAGCAGTTCTTC. Its translation is CSARGYLAGGPSEQFF. The chain uses TRBV20-1 and TRBJ2-1, with 12 bases lining up with TRBD2. J lost 9 bases, V lost 1 base, and 10 bases had no gene match. Germline CDR1 is DFQATT and CDR2 is SNEGSKA (reference sequence). CDR3 size: 16 residues.

This clonotype was detected many times. The chain has TRBV18 and TRBJ2-5; D is ambiguous. Between the trimmed V and J ends, which lost 2 bases and 2 bases, there was a span of 12 bases. The CDR3 has 15 amino acids. Germline lookup yields CDR1 KGHSH and CDR2 LQKENI. The CDR3 spells CASSPIGPPQETQYF. CDR3 DNA: TGTGCCAGCTCACCAATAGGCCCTCCACAAGAGACCCAGTACTTC.

This clonotype was seen ten or more times. The genes are TRBV28 and TRBJ1-2, with 10 bases fitting TRBD1. The trim removed 5 bases at V and 7 bases at J, leaving 4 bases unmatched. The CDR3 runs to 13 residues. Germline CDR1 and CDR2: MDHEN and SYDVKM. CDR3 sequence (DNA): TGTGCCAGCAGTCCCGGGGACAGGGGTGGCTACACCTTC. This sequence encodes CASSPGDRGGYTF.

In this sample, this clonotype turned up many times. The chain has TRBV20-1 and TRBJ1-4; no clear D gene. The ends were cut back, 5 bases at V and 0 bases at J, with 10 bases in the middle. The CDR3 covers 14 residues. Germline V gene sequence: CDR1 DFQATT, CDR2 SNEGSKA (reference sequence). CDR3 bases: TGCAGTGCTCGGAACCTTGCAACTAATGAAAAACTGTTTTTT. Amino acid sequence: CSARNLATNEKLFF.